This T cell receptor (beta chain) derives from a study of T cells in women clearing cervical HPV infection. As for the study in general: Blood came at first lesion visit for cases, post-clearance for controls. Cases' blood sampling followed lesion detection by median approximately 150 days (90 to 200).

All donors had a single incident cervical HPV16 infection, not prevalent. To note about this clone: Its antigen is unidentified.

Findings of the study overall: It is unknown whether associations predate infection; no effector/memory or HPV-specific sorting.

The data were produced by immunoSEQ multiplex PCR, yet TCRdb's version contains in-frame clones alone and is incomplete. This sample's table has some 25,000 clones. The clonotype comes from a woman aged 18 to 75 with a cervical HPV16 infection that either progressed to CIN3+ or cleared (not recorded which). The specimen was blood buffy coat.

CDR3 sequence reads: CASSPPATGGTGELFF. Partial CDR3 DNA: TGTGCCAGCTCACCACCGGCCACGGGGGGCACCGGGGAG. The chain has TRBV18 and TRBJ2-2, with 7 bases matching TRBD2. The CDR3 goes on 3 residues after the read ends, and that part is filled in from the germline J gene. With V trimmed by 0 bases and J by 4 bases, 5 bases remained unmatched. Germline CDR1 and CDR2: KGHSH and LQKENI. The CDR3 is 16 amino acids. Full variable domain (missing parts from reference TRBV18 and TRBJ2-2): NAGVMQNPRHLVRRRGQEARLRCSPMKGHSHVYWYRQLPEEGLKFMVYLQKENIIDESGMPKERFSAEFPKEGPSILRIQQVVRGDSAAYFCASSPPATGGTGELFFGEGSRLTVL.